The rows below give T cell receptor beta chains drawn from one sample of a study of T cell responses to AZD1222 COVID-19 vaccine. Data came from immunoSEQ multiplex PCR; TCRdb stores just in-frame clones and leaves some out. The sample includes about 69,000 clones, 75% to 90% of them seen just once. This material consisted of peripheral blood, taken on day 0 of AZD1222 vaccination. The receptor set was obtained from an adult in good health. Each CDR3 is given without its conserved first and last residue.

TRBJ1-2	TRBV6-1	ASSEGLYGYT
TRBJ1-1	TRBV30	AWVGQANTEAF
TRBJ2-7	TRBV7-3	ASSLTGSEQY
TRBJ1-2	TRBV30	AWSVRGNYGYT
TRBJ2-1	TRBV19	ASSNRAIYNEQF
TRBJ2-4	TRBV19	ASSIRDLTFENIQY
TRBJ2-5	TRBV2	ASSGPGTATWETQY
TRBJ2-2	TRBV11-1	ASSLTTGNTGELF
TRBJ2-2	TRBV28	ASRSGTFTGELF
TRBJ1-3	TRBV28	ASSVGRADSGNTIY
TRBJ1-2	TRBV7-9	ASSLNRGNVNYGYT
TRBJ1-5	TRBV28	ASSFENSNQPQH